The text below deals with one T cell receptor (beta chain). Its antigen is still unknown. CDR3 length: 13 residues. Trimming left V 4 bases short and J 3 bases short, with 10 bases between. Germline loops: CDR1 MNHEY, CDR2 SMNVEV (reference sequence). These data originate in a study of cytomegalovirus exposure and HLA in healthy donors. As for the study in general: The 100 to 150 validation repertoires matched the roughly 650 first-cohort repertoires in platform, a later analysis reported.

Study-wide points: Among the CMV-associated chains, three were confirmed in vitro as specific for CMV antigens.

Profiled with immunoSEQ multiplex PCR; TCRdb holds only in-frame clones, not every one. The sample lists 200,000 to 300,000 clones; 90% were seen once. Sample: PBMCs. The rearrangement uses TRBV27 and TRBJ2-7, with a tentative D call TRBD1 (5 bases). The source of this sequence is a woman aged 30 to 39 in good health and CMV-seronegative. CDR3 region: CASSSTTGYEQYF. The CDR3 DNA follows: TGTGCCAGCAGTTCGACCACAGGCTACGAGCAGTACTTC.